This T cell receptor (beta chain) is from a study of blood T cell repertoires in COVID-19 (dated by TCRdb to the early 2020s). Looking at the study overall: Samples from collaborators originated in the United States, Italy and Spain and spanned both the acute and convalescent phases of COVID-19. Where HLA class I and class II types were available, the types were taken from metadata supplied by the sample provider, not from assay-based typing. The samples were drawn from two sources: the first 160 participants of the ongoing ImmuneRACE study, and 950 to 1,500 subjects contributed by 6 global collaborators. The dataset comprised deeply sampled blood TCRbeta repertoires from subjects exposed to, actively infected with, or recovered from COVID-19. Sample metadata almost always included a de-identified subject ID, COVID-19 status, age in years and sex. The repertoires were released in a freely available public database intended as a resource for research on the immune response to SARS-CoV-2. The material from the prospective study consisted of cDNA or gDNA derived from T cells, B-cell-depleted T cells, or PBMCs.

Inclusive of the bounding cysteine and phenylalanine, the CDR3 is 13 residues long. Only CDR3 DNA remains: 39 bases, in frame from the first base. CDR1 and CDR2 are drawn from the germline V gene: SNHLY, FYNNEI. Here V drops 6 bases and J drops 5 bases, and the junction holds 6 bases not matched to any gene. TCRbeta CDR3 regions were amplified from genomic DNA using the immunoSEQ Assay, a bias-controlled multiplex PCR. Per the source publication's procedure: Within the assay, amplification of reference gene primers was used to estimate how many nucleated cells each sample contained. Sequence reads were collapsed and filtered to measure the absolute abundance of every unique TCRbeta CDR3 rearrangement. Productive Simpson clonality was computed per sample as the square root of Simpson's diversity index over productive rearrangements. TCRdb provides this immuneACCESS table in a form limited to in-frame rearrangements. Some clones are lacking; in checked studies, under half of them reflect an unresolved V gene, and why the rest are absent is not known. D and trimming come from the DNA, and the V and J calls and clone size come from that table. Across this sample there are some 200,000 clones, with around 84% seen only once. The ten largest clones capture 4% to 4.5% of the sample.

Paper-wide results and their limitations: How much clinical and demographic metadata was included differed by source and by participant, and the metadata was provided uncurated.

Collaborating institutions collected whole blood in K2EDTA tubes following their own protocols. Collaborator samples were shipped for TCRbeta analysis as frozen whole blood, isolated PBMCs, or DNA extracted from either sample type. A word on this clone: The antigen it recognizes is unknown. No per-base quality is available; no much larger clone lies one base away.

Rearrangement joined TRBV2 to TRBJ2-5; TRBD2 aligns with 7 central bases. The sequence was collected from a man aged 45 to 65 with acute or convalescent COVID-19. The sample comprised peripheral blood. The sequenced DNA is TGTGCCAGCAGGGGCGGGGGTCGCGAGACCCAGTACTTC. This yields the protein CASRGGGRETQYF.